This TCR beta chain is drawn from a study of blood T cell repertoires in COVID-19. Study-wide context: The United States, Italy and Spain were the sources of the acute and convalescent COVID-19 samples.

The V segment lost 4 bases and the J segment 3 bases; nucleotides outside the gene matches: 6. From germline, CDR1 is SGDLS and CDR2 YYNGEE. This CDR3 spans 15 amino acids. In the authors' workflow: It was from reference gene primer amplification that nucleated cell counts were estimated. Assay: immunoSEQ multiplex PCR; the TCRdb copy retains only in-frame clones and omits some. V and J calls plus clone size are reproduced from that table; the DNA served to infer D and trimming. The table has about 260,000 clones, around 90% seen once. Source material: PBMCs or T cells enriched from blood (not recorded which). The sequence came from a man aged 35-49 years who had been exposed to COVID-19. The J gene is TRBJ1-3, the V gene TRBV9; 8 positions agree with TRBD1. The CDR3 DNA reads as TGTGCCAGCAGCCACAGGGGGGGTTATGGAAACACCATATATTTT. It is translated as CASSHRGGYGNTIYF.